This T cell receptor (beta chain) comes out of a study of blood T cell repertoires in COVID-19. The overall study: From the United States, Italy and Spain came samples of acute and convalescent COVID-19. T cells, B-cell-depleted T cells, or PBMCs supplied cDNA or gDNA.

In the original analysis: Nucleated cell counts were estimated from reference gene primer amplification. The data were produced by immunoSEQ multiplex PCR, yet TCRdb's version contains in-frame clones alone and is incomplete. V and J calls and clone size are as listed in that table; D and trimming were resolved from the DNA. Among 65,000 to 85,000 clones listed, roughly 78% were seen once. The CDR3 covers 15 residues. V shed 4 bases and J 5 bases; nucleotides not matched to a gene: 7. CDR1 is SGHRS and CDR2 is YFSETQ in the germline V gene. Sequencing was performed on peripheral blood. The genes are TRBV5-1 and TRBJ2-2; 8 bases fit TRBD1. The clonotype was recovered from an elderly woman with active or convalescent COVID-19. The CDR3 sequence is CASSQDRAGTGELFF. The CDR3 coding sequence is TGCGCCAGCAGCCAGGACAGGGCGGGGACCGGGGAGCTGTTTTTT. The whole variable domain, filled in from reference TRBV5-1 and TRBJ2-2, reads KAGVTQTPRYLIKTRGQQVTLSCSPISGHRSVSWYQQTPGQGLQFLFEYFSETQRNKGNFPGRFSGRQFSNSRSEMNVSTLELGDSALYLCASSQDRAGTGELFFGEGSRLTVL.